The 27 T cell receptor beta chains given below trace back to one sample, sequenced in a study of T-cell memory formation after mild COVID-19 (dated by TCRdb to the early 2020s). To prepare the library, 5' RACE was applied. The instrument given in TCRdb is Illumina NovaSeq 6000. TCRdb applied fastp at Q25 and MiXCR to the public reads, then kept only in-frame beta chains. Rows with one shared CDR3 protein collapse into an entry with the most common genes and DNA. The sample profile shows about 360,000 distinct CDR3 sequences; around 14% of them were found once. The ten most abundant clones make up roughly a fifth of the sample. The sequenced material came from PBMCs or a T cell subset sorted from them (not recorded which). These receptors were taken from a man aged 18-30 years who had mild COVID-19 (a few samples of this study predate the infection). The sample titles of this study are shuffled in the database, so cell type and time point are left out; the donor was told from shared clones.

This clonotype was found many times. This chain joins TRBV5-1 and TRBJ2-5; D not resolved. CDR1 and CDR2 (germline): SGHRS, YFSETQ. Trimming removed 4 bases from V and 5 bases from J, with 15 bases in between. This CDR3 comprises 14 residues. The DNA of the CDR3 is TGCGCCAGCAGCCCCCTTGTAGCCACGGAGACCCAGTACTTC. As protein: CASSPLVATETQYF.

This clonotype was detected ten times or more. The chain carries TRBV6-4 and TRBJ2-2; 11 bases are a match to TRBD2. Germline V gene data show CDR1 as MRHNA and CDR2 as SNTAGT. The CDR3 sequence is 15 residues long. J was trimmed by 4 bases and V by 2 bases; bases with no gene match: 0. In DNA form, the CDR3 reads TGTGCCAGCAGTGACACTAGCGGGGGCACCGGGGAGCTGTTTTTT. Protein sequence: CASSDTSGGTGELFF.

The chain combines TRBV20-1 with TRBJ2-7; tentative D call: TRBD1 (6 bases). Germline assignment: CDR1 DFQATT and CDR2 SNEGSKA (reference sequence). This CDR3 contains 16 residues. Trimming cost V 0 bases and J 3 bases, with 18 bases left between them. The CDR3 is CSARDAGAGVIYEQYF. The CDR3 DNA reads TGCAGTGCTAGAGATGCCGGGGCAGGGGTAATCTACGAGCAGTACTTC.

This clonotype showed up many times. The chain joins TRBV7-9 to TRBJ2-5, with D perhaps assigned TRBD1 or TRBD2 (7 bases each). The CDR3 is 13 amino acids. Germline values: CDR1 SEHNR, CDR2 FQNEAQ (reference sequence). V was pared by 5 bases and J by 5 bases, with 12 bases between. The CDR3 here is CASSQQGGETQYF. The CDR3 coding sequence is TGTGCCAGCAGCCAGCAGGGGGGGGAGACCCAGTACTTC.

This clonotype has at least ten counts. The chain has TRBV5-6 and TRBJ1-5; possibly TRBD1 for D (5 bases). This CDR3 spans 15 amino acids. Trimming took 1 base from V and 4 from J, leaving 12 bases between them. The germline V gene has CDR1 SGHDT and CDR2 YYEEEE. The CDR3 DNA is TGTGCCAGCAGCTTGACGGGGAAGGGGAATCAGCCCCAGCATTTT. Its protein is CASSLTGKGNQPQHF.

This chain links TRBV28 with TRBJ1-1; TRBD1 is a possible D gene (5 bases). From germline, CDR1 is MDHEN and CDR2 SYDVKM. The CDR3 extends over 14 amino acids. V shed 2 bases and J shed 5 bases, with 12 bases lying between them. CDR3 DNA sequence: TGTGCCAGCAGTTTACTTACGGGGCCTACTGAAGCTTTCTTT. As protein: CASSLLTGPTEAFF.

Notes on this clonotype: Germline and junction disagree at one end, which may indicate a read error. V gene TRBV20-1 combines with J gene TRBJ1-1, with D possibly matching TRBD1 (5 bases). Looked up from germline, CDR1 is DFQATT and CDR2 is SNEGSKA (reference sequence). The CDR3 extends over 11 amino acids. The CDR3 DNA sequence: TGCAGTGCTATTTCGGGGGAGGAGGTTTACTTT. Amino acids: CSAISGEEVYF.

This clonotype was seen a handful of times. This chain uses TRBV9 with TRBJ1-1, with D unresolved. Germline CDR1 is SGDLS and CDR2 is YYNGEE. The CDR3 contains 17 residues. V shed 0 bases and J shed 1 base, with 16 bases lying between them. CDR3 in amino acids: CASSVATPGPGNTEAFF. The DNA of the CDR3 is TGTGCCAGCAGCGTAGCTACACCGGGCCCGGGGAACACTGAAGCTTTCTTT.

This clonotype has just a few counts. The chain combines TRBV7-2 with TRBJ1-5, with 8 positions matching TRBD1. After removal of 5 bases from V and 3 bases from J, the junction contained 6 bases not matched to a gene. The CDR3 is 15 residues long. Germline CDR1 and CDR2: SGHTA and FQGNSA. The CDR3 region has the DNA TGTGCCAGCAGCCCGCGGGACAGGTACAATCAGCCCCAGCATTTT. Amino acids: CASSPRDRYNQPQHF.

This chain connects TRBV30 to TRBJ1-5; possible D gene TRBD1, 5 bases. The CDR3 covers 13 residues. V lost 2 bases and J 3 bases, leaving 8 bases between the germline ends. Germline V gene lookup returns CDR1 GTSNPN and CDR2 SVGIG (reference sequence). CDR3 sequence: CAWSKGPNQPQHF. The CDR3 DNA follows: TGTGCCTGGAGTAAGGGGCCCAATCAGCCCCAGCATTTT. Based on the CDR3 plus reference TRBV30 and TRBJ1-5, the full variable domain is SQTIHQWPATLVQPVGSPLSLECTVEGTSNPNLYWYRQAAGRGLQLLFYSVGIGQISSEVPQNLSASRPQDRQFILSSKKLLLSDSGFYLCAWSKGPNQPQHFGDGTRLSIL.

The rearrangement uses TRBV7-2 and TRBJ2-2; D unclear. The CDR3 has 15 amino acids. Per the germline V gene, CDR1 is SGHTA and CDR2 is FQGNSA. V was clipped by 1 base and J by 7 bases, with 13 bases between them. CDR3 bases: TGTGCCAGCAGCTTAGTCTGGACCACCCTCGGGGAGCTGTTTTTT. This codes for CASSLVWTTLGELFF.

In this sample, this clonotype turned up a few times. The CDR3 bases are TGTGCCAGCAGCTCACCGGCCGGGACAGGGGCATCCTATAATTCACCCCTCCACTTT. Translated: CASSSPAGTGASYNSPLHF. The V gene is TRBV27, the J gene TRBJ1-6; TRBD1 matches 10 bases. Per the germline V gene, CDR1 is MNHEY and CDR2 is SMNVEV (reference sequence). CDR3 length: 19 amino acids. With V trimmed by 6 bases and J by 1 base, 12 bases remained unmatched.

CDR3 region: CAWSVQGSNQPQHF. The CDR3 nucleotides are TGTGCCTGGAGTGTCCAGGGGAGCAATCAGCCCCAGCATTTT. The chain combines TRBV30 with TRBJ1-5; possible D gene TRBD1, 6 bases. Trimming removed 0 bases at V and 1 base at J, with 7 bases between. Germline CDR1 GTSNPN, CDR2 SVGIG (reference sequence). This CDR3 is built from 14 residues.

In its sample, this clonotype was seen a few times. This chain links TRBV6-5 with TRBJ2-6; TRBD1 agrees at 8 bases. CDR1 and CDR2 (germline): MNHEY, SVGAGI. CDR3 size: 15 residues. The J segment lost 2 bases and the V segment lost 6 bases, leaving 3 bases of the junction unmatched. CDR3 sequence (DNA): TGTGCCAGCAGCAAGACAGGGGCTGGGGCCAACGTCCTGACTTTC. Residues: CASSKTGAGANVLTF.

This chain connects TRBV24-1 to TRBJ2-1; 11 bases align to TRBD2. The germline V gene has CDR1 KGHDR and CDR2 SFDVKD. This CDR3 is built from 13 residues. V lost 8 bases to trimming and J lost 7 bases; unmatched junction nucleotides: 3. The CDR3 here is CATMSSGGNEQFF. CDR3 DNA: TGTGCCACCATGTCTAGCGGGGGGAATGAGCAGTTCTTC.

This clonotype was seen a handful of times. The CDR3 DNA sequence: TGTGCCAGCAGCTTAGAGGGAAGGGGTGGAAGGACCAGGGGGGAAGCTTTCTTT. It codes for CASSLEGRGGRTRGEAFF. This chain uses TRBV7-2 with TRBJ1-1, with 7 positions matching TRBD1. The CDR3 totals 18 residues. Germline V gene sequence: CDR1 SGHTA, CDR2 FQGNSA. J lost 8 bases, V lost 1 base, and 19 bases had no gene match. Full variable domain (rest looked up from reference TRBV7-2 and TRBJ1-1): GAGVSQSPSNKVTEKGKDVELRCDPISGHTALYWYRQSLGQGLEFLIYFQGNSAPDKSGLPSDRFSAERTGGSVSTLTIQRTQQEDSAVYLCASSLEGRGGRTRGEAFFGQGTRLTVV.

Only a few counts were recorded for this clonotype. The V and J genes are TRBV7-7 and TRBJ2-5; 12 bases are shared with TRBD2. After removal of 3 bases from V and 5 bases from J, the junction contained 7 bases not matched to a gene. The CDR3 sequence is 16 residues long. CDR1 is SSHAT and CDR2 is FNYEAQ in the germline V gene (reference sequence). The CDR3 DNA follows: TGTGCCAGCAGCTTCGGGCTAGCGGGGGGGCCCGAGACCCAGTACTTC. It specifies CASSFGLAGGPETQYF.

The gene calls are TRBV20-1 and TRBJ2-3; 11 nucleotides agree with TRBD2. The CDR3 contains 13 residues. The V gene's germline CDR1 is DFQATT and CDR2 SNEGSKA (reference sequence). Losses at the gene ends were 7 bases for V and 5 bases for J; bases not matched to a gene: 5. CDR3 region: CSVLAGAVDTQYF. The CDR3 DNA is TGCAGTGTACTAGCGGGGGCCGTAGATACGCAGTATTTT.

The chain is built from TRBV4-3 and TRBJ1-5, with D perhaps TRBD1 (5 bases). V gave up 2 bases and J gave up 3 bases, with 11 bases separating them. The germline gives CDR1 LGHNA, CDR2 YSLEER. The length of the CDR3 is 15 residues. The CDR3 DNA reads as TGCGCCAGCAGCCAACTTTTGGGGGTCAATCAGCCCCAGCATTTT. It encodes CASSQLLGVNQPQHF.

A few counts support this clonotype. The chain recombines TRBV7-2 with TRBJ1-5, with unresolved D. CDR3 length: 13 residues. V was shortened by 2 bases and J by 3 bases, with 5 bases between the two germline ends. Germline V gene data show CDR1 as SGHTA and CDR2 as FQGNSA. CDR3 nucleotides: TGTGCCAGCAGCTTACAGCTCAATCAGCCCCAGCATTTT. It encodes CASSLQLNQPQHF.

The table lists this clonotype with many counts. The J gene is TRBJ1-5, the V gene TRBV6-6; perhaps TRBD1 as D (5 bases). The V and J ends lost 4 bases and 2 bases respectively, with 12 bases between them. This CDR3 contains 15 residues. Germline CDR1 and CDR2: MNHNY and SVGAGI (reference sequence). The CDR3 region is CASSFPREGNQPQHF. The CDR3 coding sequence is TGTGCCAGCAGTTTCCCCAGGGAGGGCAATCAGCCCCAGCATTTT.

This clonotype was recorded a few times. V and J are TRBV12-3 or TRBV12-4 and TRBJ1-4; a weak D match, TRBD1 (5 bases). The CDR3 totals 14 residues. V lost 3 bases to trimming and J lost 7 bases, with 12 bases between them. The CDR3 sequence: CASSFGSGVEKLFF. The CDR3 DNA follows: TGTGCCAGCAGTTTTGGGTCGGGGGTTGAAAAACTGTTTTTT.

This clonotype was recorded a few times. V is TRBV7-9 and J is TRBJ1-1; the D gene is possibly TRBD1 (5 bases). Germline V gene data show CDR1 as SEHNR and CDR2 as FQNEAQ (reference sequence). The CDR3 contains 20 residues. With 4 bases removed from V and 1 base from J, the gap between germline ends came to 28 bases. The CDR3 spells CASSSFAPGRHTRTNTEAFF. In DNA, the CDR3 is TGTGCCAGCAGCTCGTTCGCTCCGGGACGCCATACCCGGACGAACACTGAAGCTTTCTTT.

This chain connects TRBV20-1 to TRBJ2-1; TRBD2 might be the D (6 bases). This CDR3 contains 12 residues. Per the germline V gene, CDR1 is DFQATT and CDR2 is SNEGSKA (reference sequence). Trimming pared 3 bases from V and 10 bases from J, leaving 13 bases between. In nucleotides, the CDR3 is TGCAGTGCTAGTAGGGGAGGTGGCGAGCAGTTCTTC. Its translation is CSASRGGGEQFF.

This clonotype was seen repeatedly, ten times or more. The chain recombines TRBV12-3 or TRBV12-4 with TRBJ2-2; TRBD1 matches at 9 bases. The trim removed 5 bases at V and 3 bases at J, leaving 4 bases unmatched. The length of the CDR3 is 15 residues. The CDR3 DNA reads TGTGCCAGCAGTCACGGGACAGGGTACACCGGGGAGCTGTTTTTT. It translates to CASSHGTGYTGELFF.

V usage is TRBV18 and J usage is TRBJ2-1, with no clear D. In germline, CDR1 is KGHSH, CDR2 LQKENI. V lost 3 bases and J 1 base, leaving 13 bases between the germline ends. The CDR3 runs to 16 residues. The CDR3, as DNA: TGTGCCAGCTCACCTACTGTGGACCGATCCTACAATGAGCAGTTCTTC. Residues: CASSPTVDRSYNEQFF.

The rearrangement joins TRBV3-1 to TRBJ2-7; D not certain. The CDR3 covers 12 residues. Trimming removed 3 bases at V and 1 base at J, with 4 bases between. Germline V lookup: CDR1 LGHDT, CDR2 YNNKEL (reference sequence). CDR3 sequence reads: CASSQGSYEQYV. For the CDR3, the DNA is TGTGCCAGCAGCCAGGGTTCCTACGAGCAGTACGTC.